This is a list of T cell receptor beta chains from one sample in a study of immune evolution from preneoplasia to lung adenocarcinoma. Generated by immunoSEQ multiplex PCR, the TCRdb table keeps only in-frame clones and is missing some. The table has about 8,200 clones, about 81% seen once. What was sequenced was FFPE minimally invasive lung adenocarcinoma tissue. The origin of the receptors is a person aged 70 to 85 with lung adenocarcinoma. CDR3s include the opening cysteine and the closing phenylalanine or tryptophan. The D gene is left open where the match is weak. Clone size is stated in some rows and not others, as once, few, many or a class when expanded.

TRBD1,-,TRBV5-1,TRBJ1-2,CASKSLGQEKSGRGYTF,TGCGCCAGCAAGAGCCTGGGACAGGAGAAAAGTGGAAGGGGCTACACCTTC
-,few,TRBV7-9,TRBJ2-2,CASSPDLDAGELFF,TGTGCCAGCAGCCCCGACTTGGACGCCGGGGAGCTGTTTTTT
TRBD1,-,TRBV7-9,TRBJ1-1,CASSPRQGAPMNTEAFF,TGTGCCAGCAGCCCTCGACAGGGCGCCCCCATGAACACTGAAGCTTTCTTT
TRBD1,-,TRBV7-9,TRBJ2-2,CASSLGGNRGRDTGELFF,TGTGCCAGCAGCTTAGGGGGCAACAGGGGGCGCGACACCGGGGAGCTGTTTTTT
TRBD1,-,TRBV18,TRBJ2-3,CASSQLSGQLSDTQYF,TGTGCCAGCTCGCAATTATCGGGACAGTTGTCAGATACGCAGTATTTT
TRBD1,-,TRBV25-1,TRBJ2-1,CASSELRQGGLSEQFF,TGTGCCAGCAGTGAATTAAGACAGGGGGGATTAAGTGAGCAGTTCTTC
-,-,TRBV6-5,TRBJ2-5,CASSYWQNQETQYF,TGTGCCAGCAGTTACTGGCAGAACCAAGAGACCCAGTACTTC
TRBD1,-,TRBV6-5,TRBJ1-4,CASSYRDRDEKLFF,TGTGCCAGCAGTTACCGGGACAGGGATGAAAAACTGTTTTTT
TRBD1,once,TRBV6-1,TRBJ1-1,CASSWTGNTEAFF,TGTGCCAGCAGTTGGACAGGGAACACTGAGGCTTTCTTT
TRBD2,-,TRBV18,TRBJ2-2,CASSSSGSDTGELFF,TGTGCCAGCTCATCTAGCGGGAGCGACACCGGGGAGCTGTTTTTT
TRBD2,-,TRBV10-2,TRBJ2-7,CASTTGTSGFLFYEQYF,TGCGCCAGCACCACCGGGACTAGCGGATTCCTATTTTACGAGCAGTACTTC
-,-,TRBV11-2,TRBJ2-1,CASSFLGLNNEQFF,TGTGCCAGCAGCTTTTTGGGACTCAACAATGAGCAGTTCTTC
TRBD1,few,TRBV5-1,TRBJ1-2,CASSSQGADYGYTF,TGCGCCAGCAGTTCTCAGGGGGCCGACTATGGCTACACCTTC